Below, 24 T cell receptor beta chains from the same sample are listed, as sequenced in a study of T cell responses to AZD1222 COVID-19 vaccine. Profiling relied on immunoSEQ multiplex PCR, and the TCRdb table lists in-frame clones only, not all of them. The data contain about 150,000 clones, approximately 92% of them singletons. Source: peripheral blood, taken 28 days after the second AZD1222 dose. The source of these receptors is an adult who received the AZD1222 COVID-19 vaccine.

DNA for the CDR3: TGTGCCAGCAGCTTCCCGGACTCAGCCTACGAGCAGTACTTC. It encodes CASSFPDSAYEQYF. The chain employs TRBV7-9 and TRBJ2-7; tentative D call: TRBD2 (5 bases). The CDR3 covers 14 residues. CDR1 SEHNR and CDR2 FQNEAQ come from the germline V gene (reference sequence). With 3 bases removed from V and 2 bases from J, the gap between germline ends came to 11 bases.

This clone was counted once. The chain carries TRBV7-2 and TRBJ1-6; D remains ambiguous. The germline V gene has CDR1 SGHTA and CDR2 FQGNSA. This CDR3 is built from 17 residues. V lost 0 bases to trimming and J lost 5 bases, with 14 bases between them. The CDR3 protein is CASSLADPVRDNSPLHF. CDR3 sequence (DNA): TGTGCCAGCAGCTTAGCGGATCCGGTACGGGATAATTCACCCCTCCACTTT.

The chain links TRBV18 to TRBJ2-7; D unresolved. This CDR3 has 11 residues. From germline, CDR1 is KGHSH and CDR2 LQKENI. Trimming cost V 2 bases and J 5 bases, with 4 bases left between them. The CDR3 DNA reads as TGTGCCAGCTCACCATCCCACGAGCAGTACTTC. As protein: CASSPSHEQYF. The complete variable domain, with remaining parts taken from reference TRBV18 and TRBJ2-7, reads NAGVMQNPRHLVRRRGQEARLRCSPMKGHSHVYWYRQLPEEGLKFMVYLQKENIIDESGMPKERFSAEFPKEGPSILRIQQVVRGDSAAYFCASSPSHEQYFGPGTRLTVT.

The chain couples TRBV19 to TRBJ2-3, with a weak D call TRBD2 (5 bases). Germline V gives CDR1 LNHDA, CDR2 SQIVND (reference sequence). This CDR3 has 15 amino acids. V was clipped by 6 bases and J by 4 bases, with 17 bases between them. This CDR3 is CASSPIRDGPDTQYF. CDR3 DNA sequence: TGTGCCAGTAGCCCAATCCGGGATGGGCCAGATACGCAGTATTTT.

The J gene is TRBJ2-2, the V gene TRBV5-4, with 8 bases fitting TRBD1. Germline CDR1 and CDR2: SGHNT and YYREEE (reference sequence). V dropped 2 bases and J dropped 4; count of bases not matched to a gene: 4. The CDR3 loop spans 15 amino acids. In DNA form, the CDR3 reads TGTGCCAGCAGCTTTCAGGGGGCAACCACCGGGGAGCTGTTTTTT. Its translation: CASSFQGATTGELFF.

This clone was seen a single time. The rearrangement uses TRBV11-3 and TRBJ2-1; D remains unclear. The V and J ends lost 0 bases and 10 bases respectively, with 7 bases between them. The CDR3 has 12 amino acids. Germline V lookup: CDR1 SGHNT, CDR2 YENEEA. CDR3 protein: CASSLDRIEQFF. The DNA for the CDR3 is TGTGCCAGCAGCTTAGACAGGATAGAGCAGTTCTTC.

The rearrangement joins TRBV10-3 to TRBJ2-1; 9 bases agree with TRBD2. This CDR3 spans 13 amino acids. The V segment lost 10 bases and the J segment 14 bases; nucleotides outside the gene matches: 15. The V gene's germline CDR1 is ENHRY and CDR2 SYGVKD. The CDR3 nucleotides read TGTGCCACCTTGGGGGAGCGGGAGGTCGCTGAGTTCTTC. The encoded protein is CATLGEREVAEFF.

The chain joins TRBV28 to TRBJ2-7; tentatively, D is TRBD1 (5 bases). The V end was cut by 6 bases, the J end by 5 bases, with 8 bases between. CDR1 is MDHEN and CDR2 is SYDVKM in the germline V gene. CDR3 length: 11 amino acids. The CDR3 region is CASRTGHEQYF. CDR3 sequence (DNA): TGTGCCAGCAGAACAGGACACGAGCAGTACTTC.

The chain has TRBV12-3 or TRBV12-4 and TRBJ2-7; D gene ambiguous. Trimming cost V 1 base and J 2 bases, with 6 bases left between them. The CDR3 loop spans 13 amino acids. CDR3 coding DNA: TGTGCCAGCAGTTTAGGCAACGCCTACGAGCAGTACTTC. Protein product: CASSLGNAYEQYF.

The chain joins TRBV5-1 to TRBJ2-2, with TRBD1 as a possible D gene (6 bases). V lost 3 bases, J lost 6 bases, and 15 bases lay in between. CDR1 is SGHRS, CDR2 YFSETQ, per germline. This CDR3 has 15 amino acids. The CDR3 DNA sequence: TGCGCCAGCAGCTCACATCGACAGGCCGCCGGGGAGCTGTTTTTT. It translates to CASSSHRQAAGELFF.

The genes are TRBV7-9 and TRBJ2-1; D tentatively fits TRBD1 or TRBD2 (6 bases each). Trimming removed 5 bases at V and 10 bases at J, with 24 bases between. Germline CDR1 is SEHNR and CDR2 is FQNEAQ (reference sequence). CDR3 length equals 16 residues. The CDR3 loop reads CASSQTLVRGVWEQFF. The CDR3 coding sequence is TGTGCCAGCAGCCAGACACTAGTAAGGGGGGTGTGGGAGCAGTTCTTC.

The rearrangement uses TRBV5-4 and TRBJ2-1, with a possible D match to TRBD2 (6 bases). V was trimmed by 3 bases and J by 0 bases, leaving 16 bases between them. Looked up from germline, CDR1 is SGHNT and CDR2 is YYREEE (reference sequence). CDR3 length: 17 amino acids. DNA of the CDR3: TGTGCCAGCAGCTCCCGGTTAGCGGTTGACTCCTACAATGAGCAGTTCTTC. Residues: CASSSRLAVDSYNEQFF.

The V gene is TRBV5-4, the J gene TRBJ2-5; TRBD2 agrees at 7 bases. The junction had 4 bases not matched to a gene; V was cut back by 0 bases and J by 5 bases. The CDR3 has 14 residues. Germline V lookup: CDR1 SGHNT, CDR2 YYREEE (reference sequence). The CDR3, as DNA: TGTGCCAGCAGCTTGGCGGGAGGCTTTGAGACCCAGTACTTC. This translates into CASSLAGGFETQYF.

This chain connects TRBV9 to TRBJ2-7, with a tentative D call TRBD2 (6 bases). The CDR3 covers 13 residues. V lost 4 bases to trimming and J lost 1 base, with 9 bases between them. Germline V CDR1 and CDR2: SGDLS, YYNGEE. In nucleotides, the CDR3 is TGTGCCAGCAGCTCCGGGACTTCCTACGAGCAGTACTTC. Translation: CASSSGTSYEQYF.

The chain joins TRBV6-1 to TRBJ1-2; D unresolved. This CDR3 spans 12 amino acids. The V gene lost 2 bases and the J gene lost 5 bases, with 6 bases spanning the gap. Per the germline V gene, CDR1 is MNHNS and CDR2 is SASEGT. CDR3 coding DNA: TGTGCCAGCAGTGAATTTAGGTATGGCTACACCTTC. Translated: CASSEFRYGYTF.

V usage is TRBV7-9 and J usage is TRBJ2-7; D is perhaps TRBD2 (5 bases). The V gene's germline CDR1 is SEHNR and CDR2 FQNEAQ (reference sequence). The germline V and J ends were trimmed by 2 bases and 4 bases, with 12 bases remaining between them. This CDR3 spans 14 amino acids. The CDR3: CASSLQETGYEQYF. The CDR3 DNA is TGTGCCAGCAGCTTACAGGAGACGGGATACGAGCAGTACTTC.

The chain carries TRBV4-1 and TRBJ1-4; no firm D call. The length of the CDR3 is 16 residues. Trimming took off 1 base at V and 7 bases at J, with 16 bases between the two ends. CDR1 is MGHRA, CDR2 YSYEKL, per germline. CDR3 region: CASSQAPGPWGEKLFF. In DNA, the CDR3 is TGCGCCAGCAGCCAAGCTCCGGGCCCTTGGGGTGAAAAACTGTTTTTT.

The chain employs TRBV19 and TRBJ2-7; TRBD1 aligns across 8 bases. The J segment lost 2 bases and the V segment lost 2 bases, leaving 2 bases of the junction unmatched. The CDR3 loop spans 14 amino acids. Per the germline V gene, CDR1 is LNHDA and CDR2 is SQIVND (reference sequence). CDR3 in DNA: TGTGCCAGTAGTATACAGGACAGGGCCTACGAGCAGTACTTC. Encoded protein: CASSIQDRAYEQYF.

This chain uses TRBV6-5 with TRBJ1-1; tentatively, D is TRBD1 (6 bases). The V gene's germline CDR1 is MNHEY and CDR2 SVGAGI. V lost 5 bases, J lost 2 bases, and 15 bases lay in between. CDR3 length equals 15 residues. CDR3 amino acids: CASSNHRDKNTEAFF. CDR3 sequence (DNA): TGTGCCAGCAGTAACCACCGGGACAAAAACACTGAAGCTTTCTTT.

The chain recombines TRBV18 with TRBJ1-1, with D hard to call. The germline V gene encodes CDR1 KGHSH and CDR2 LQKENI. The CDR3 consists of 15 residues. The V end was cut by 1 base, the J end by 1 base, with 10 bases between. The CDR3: CASSPQEGPNTEAFF. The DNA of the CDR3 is TGTGCCAGCTCACCACAGGAGGGCCCGAACACTGAAGCTTTCTTT.

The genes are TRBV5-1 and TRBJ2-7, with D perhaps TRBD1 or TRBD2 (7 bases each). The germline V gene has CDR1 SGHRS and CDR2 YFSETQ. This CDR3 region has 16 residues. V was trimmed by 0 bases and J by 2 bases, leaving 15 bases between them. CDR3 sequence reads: CASSLGRQGGPYEQYF. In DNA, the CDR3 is TGCGCCAGCAGCTTGGGCAGACAGGGAGGGCCCTACGAGCAGTACTTC.

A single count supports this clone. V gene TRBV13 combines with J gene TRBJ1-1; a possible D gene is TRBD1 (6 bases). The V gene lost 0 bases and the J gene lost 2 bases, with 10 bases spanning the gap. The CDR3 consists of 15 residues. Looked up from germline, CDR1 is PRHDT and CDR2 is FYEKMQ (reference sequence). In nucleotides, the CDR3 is TGTGCCAGCAGCTTAGGCCTACAGGGTAACACTGAAGCTTTCTTT. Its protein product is CASSLGLQGNTEAFF. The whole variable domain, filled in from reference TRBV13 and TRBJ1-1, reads AAGVIQSPRHLIKEKRETATLKCYPIPRHDTVYWYQQGPGQDPQFLISFYEKMQSDKGSIPDRFSAQQFSDYHSELNMSSLELGDSALYFCASSLGLQGNTEAFFGQGTRLTVV.

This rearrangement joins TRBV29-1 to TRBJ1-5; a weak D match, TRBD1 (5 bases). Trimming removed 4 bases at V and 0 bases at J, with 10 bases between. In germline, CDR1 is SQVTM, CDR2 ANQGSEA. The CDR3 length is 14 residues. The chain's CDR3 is CSVVGRDSNQPQHF. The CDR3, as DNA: TGCAGCGTTGTCGGCAGGGATAGCAATCAGCCCCAGCATTTT.

The CDR3 reads CASSLAGRETQYF. The DNA for the CDR3 is TGTGCCAGCAGCTTGGCCGGGAGGGAGACCCAGTACTTC. J is TRBJ2-5 and V is TRBV5-5, with 7 nucleotides matching TRBD2. CDR1 is SGHKS and CDR2 is YYEKEE in the germline V gene (reference sequence). CDR3 length: 13 amino acids. V lost 0 bases to trimming and J lost 5 bases; unmatched junction nucleotides: 1.